What follows is one T cell receptor beta chain and its context. The sample originates from a study of blood T cells in healthy people across ages. A second PCR, run for 7 to 11 cycles, used a sample-barcoded 5' primer plus a J-beta primer mix. Each TCR beta cDNA got a 12-nucleotide random molecular identifier. TCRdb passed the 5' RACE reads through MiXCR, listing each CDR3 protein once. The repertoire includes some 890,000 distinct CDR3 sequences, under 35% of them detected once, and more than 8.5% sits in the top ten. The sample also formed part of further work on T cells of mothers and their children.

Sample: blood. This TCR derives from a middle-aged woman in good health.

The CDR3, as DNA: TGTGCCAGCAGTTTAGGCGGGGGGAAAAATGAGCAGTTCTTC. It yields the protein CASSLGGGKNEQFF. The chain combines TRBV28 with TRBJ2-1; 8 bases line up with TRBD2. Germline loops: CDR1 MDHEN, CDR2 SYDVKM. The CDR3 has 14 amino acids. Unmatched junction bases numbered 4, after V lost 2 bases and J lost 7 bases.